This T cell receptor beta chain appears in the sequencing data of a study of blood T cell repertoires in COVID-19. Study overall: Samples of COVID-19 (acute and convalescent) were obtained from the United States, Italy and Spain. Sample material is recorded as cDNA or gDNA derived from T cells, B-cell-depleted T cells, or PBMCs.

Methods used by the authors: Reference gene primer amplification yielded estimated nucleated cell counts. Data came from immunoSEQ multiplex PCR; TCRdb stores just in-frame clones and leaves some out. V, J and clone size were drawn from that table, and D and trimming were deduced from the DNA. The sample lists a few hundred thousand clones, over 75% occurring once. The CDR3 extends over 14 amino acids. Germline assignment: CDR1 SGHNT and CDR2 YENEEA. V dropped 4 bases and J dropped 7 bases, with 16 bases sitting between them. This clonotype was sampled from a human donor in a cohort sampled during active COVID-19. The sequencing input was peripheral blood. This sequence joins TRBV11-3 and TRBJ1-1; D gene unclear. Here the CDR3 reads CASSSTGNSVEAFF. The CDR3 coding sequence is TGTGCCAGCAGCTCCACCGGGAATTCTGTTGAAGCTTTCTTT.